The 17 T cell receptor beta chains reported below all come from one sample, sequenced in a study of shared clonotypes between healthy human individuals. Libraries were prepared by immunoSEQ multiplex PCR; TCRdb keeps only in-frame clonotypes and omits some of them. The table has 1 million to 1.3 million clones, approximately 80% seen once. Material for sequencing was memory CD4+ T cells from PBMCs. The subset was: CD45RA-negative fraction. The receptors derive from a man younger than 35 in good health. Some clones in this sample may be carry-over from other donors' samples.

This clone was recorded a few times. The V gene is TRBV5-4, the J gene TRBJ1-2, with D unresolved. V lost 4 bases and J 4 bases, leaving 11 bases between the germline ends. Germline V lookup: CDR1 SGHNT, CDR2 YYREEE (reference sequence). The CDR3 spans 13 residues. As DNA, the CDR3 is TGTGCCAGCAGCACAGACACCTCCTATGGCTACACCTTC. Translating it yields CASSTDTSYGYTF.

CDR3 in amino acids: CASREGLARLYF. CDR3 bases: TGTGCCAGCAGGGAAGGACTAGCGAGACTGTACTTC. This chain joins TRBV25-1 and TRBJ2-7; TRBD2 matches at 9 bases. With 6 bases clipped from V and 12 bases from J, the junction kept 9 bases outside the gene matches. CDR1 MGHDK and CDR2 SYGVNS come from the germline V gene. The CDR3 has 12 amino acids.

The V gene is TRBV10-3, the J gene TRBJ2-7; weak D call: TRBD1 (7 bases). CDR1 and CDR2 from the germline V gene are ENHRY and SYGVKD. Trimming removed 7 bases at V and 5 bases at J, with 15 bases between. The length of the CDR3 is 13 residues. CDR3 in DNA: TGTGCCATCACCGGACAGGAGGGGCACGAGCAGTACTTC. Encoded protein: CAITGQEGHEQYF.

The chain has TRBV19 and TRBJ1-3, with D possibly TRBD1 on 6 matching bases. Germline V lookup: CDR1 LNHDA, CDR2 SQIVND (reference sequence). The CDR3 length is 12 residues. The V and J ends lost 9 bases and 3 bases respectively, with 9 bases between them. CDR3 sequence reads: CASGQRGNTIYF. CDR3 DNA sequence: TGTGCCAGCGGACAGCGTGGAAACACCATATATTTT. The full variable domain, with the rest looked up from reference TRBV19 and TRBJ1-3, is DGGITQSPKYLFRKEGQNVTLSCEQNLNHDAMYWYRQDPGQGLRLIYYSQIVNDFQKGDIAEGYSVSREKKESFPLTVTSAQKNPTAFYLCASGQRGNTIYFGEGSWLTVV.

The rearrangement links TRBV9 to TRBJ2-2, with D maybe TRBD2 (5 bases). Germline V CDR1 and CDR2: SGDLS, YYNGEE. V gave up 0 bases and J gave up 3 bases, with 12 bases separating them. CDR3 length equals 16 residues. CDR3 residues: CASSVGVGVDTGELFF. CDR3 DNA: TGTGCCAGCAGCGTAGGGGTGGGAGTGGACACCGGGGAGCTGTTTTTT.

This clone was counted at least ten times. The chain has TRBV19 and TRBJ1-5, with D possibly matching TRBD1 (6 bases). Trimming pared 2 bases from V and 6 bases from J, leaving 11 bases between. The CDR3 runs 14 residues. Per germline, CDR1 LNHDA and CDR2 SQIVND (reference sequence). CDR3 DNA sequence: TGTGCCAGTAGTATAAGGGGGGAGCGTCAGCCCCAGCATTTT. Its protein product is CASSIRGERQPQHF.

The table lists this clone with a few counts. This sequence joins TRBV7-8 and TRBJ2-7; D is undetermined. The ends were cut back, 5 bases at V and 3 bases at J, with 17 bases in the middle. The CDR3 is 15 residues long. Germline assignment: CDR1 SGHVS and CDR2 FQNEAQ. CDR3 residues: CASSPYRAPGYEQYF. The CDR3 DNA reads as TGTGCCAGCAGCCCCTACCGGGCCCCAGGCTACGAGCAGTACTTC.

J is TRBJ2-1 and V is TRBV6-7; 7 positions match TRBD2. TRBV6-7 is an ORF; its function is uncertain. This CDR3 spans 16 amino acids. V dropped 4 bases and J dropped 0; count of bases not matched to a gene: 6. The CDR3 bases are TGTGCCAGCAGTTTTCGGCGGGAGACCTCCTACAATGAGCAGTTCTTC. It translates to CASSFRRETSYNEQFF.

Only one count was recorded for this clone. The J gene is TRBJ2-3, the V gene TRBV11-2; D is tentatively TRBD1 or TRBD2 (5 bases each). The CDR3 runs to 15 residues. V was shortened by 1 base and J by 2 bases, with 10 bases between the two germline ends. The germline V gene has CDR1 SGHAT and CDR2 FQNNGV. The DNA of the CDR3 is TGTGCCAGCAGCTTAGGGGACCCACACACAGATACGCAGTATTTT. It translates to CASSLGDPHTDTQYF.

In regard to this clone: A much larger clone lies one base from this, so it may be a read error. The chain combines TRBV28 with TRBJ1-1; no clear D gene. The CDR3 is 14 residues long. Germline V gene data show CDR1 as MDHEN and CDR2 as SYDVKM. The CDR3 DNA reads TGTGCCGGCAGTCCCCCCCGGGGGAACACTGAAGCTTTCTTT. It codes for CAGSPPRGNTEAFF.

The chain has TRBV5-1 and TRBJ1-5; TRBD1 is a possible D gene (6 bases). The CDR3 totals 14 residues. Looked up from germline, CDR1 is SGHRS and CDR2 is YFSETQ. Trimming stripped 0 bases from V and 6 bases from J, with 10 bases between. The DNA of the CDR3 is TGCGCCAGCAGCTTGGAGGGGGGATTTCAGCCCCAGCATTTT. It yields the protein CASSLEGGFQPQHF.

The J gene is TRBJ1-2, the V gene TRBV7-2; D is undetermined. The CDR3 is 14 amino acids. Germline V gene data show CDR1 as SGHTA and CDR2 as FQGNSA. V lost 8 bases to trimming and J lost 6 bases, with 19 bases between them. CDR3 sequence reads: CASGTYERRDGYTF. CDR3 DNA: TGTGCCAGCGGCACATACGAAAGGAGGGATGGCTACACCTTC.

This chain connects TRBV4-2 to TRBJ2-7; tentative D call: TRBD2 (6 bases). Germline values: CDR1 LGHNA, CDR2 YNFKEQ. Trimming left V 0 bases short and J 1 base short, with 19 bases between. The CDR3 sequence is 18 residues long. Here the CDR3 reads CASSQEQPRRGISYEQYF. CDR3 bases: TGTGCCAGCAGCCAAGAACAACCTCGGAGGGGAATTTCCTACGAGCAGTACTTC.

On this clone: Distinct nucleotide sequences in the sample also encode this CDR3. The chain combines TRBV28 with TRBJ1-1; D gene unclear. Germline V CDR1 and CDR2: MDHEN, SYDVKM. V lost 3 bases to trimming and J lost 4 bases, with 6 bases between them. The CDR3 consists of 12 residues. CDR3 sequence: CASSFLGTEAFF. The CDR3 region has the DNA TGTGCCAGCAGTTTTTTAGGCACTGAAGCTTTCTTT.

To note about this clone: Other DNA sequences in this sample translate to the same CDR3. The genes are TRBV5-1 and TRBJ2-1; possible D gene TRBD2, 6 bases. The CDR3 is made up of 15 amino acids. Germline CDR1 SGHRS, CDR2 YFSETQ. The V gene lost 2 bases and the J gene lost 1 base, with 10 bases spanning the gap. CDR3 in DNA: TGCGCCAGCAGCTTTAGCGGAGGGTCCTACAATGAGCAGTTCTTC. This encodes CASSFSGGSYNEQFF.

As concerns this clone: Additional DNA sequences in this sample encode the identical CDR3. The chain carries TRBV7-9 and TRBJ1-5; D is possibly TRBD1 (6 bases). The germline V gene has CDR1 SEHNR and CDR2 FQNEAQ (reference sequence). The CDR3 covers 12 residues. The V and J ends lost 5 bases and 5 bases respectively, with 7 bases between them. The CDR3 loop reads CASSPGDQPQHF. The CDR3 DNA sequence: TGTGCCAGCAGCCCAGGGGATCAGCCCCAGCATTTT.

This clone appeared once. This chain joins TRBV12-5 and TRBJ2-5; no firm D call. The CDR3 has 13 amino acids. The germline V gene has CDR1 LGHNT and CDR2 FRNRAP. Trimming shortened V by 1 base and J by 1 base, and 4 bases separated the two germline ends. CDR3 protein: CASGLAGQETQYF. For the CDR3, the DNA is TGTGCTAGTGGTTTGGCGGGCCAAGAGACCCAGTACTTC.